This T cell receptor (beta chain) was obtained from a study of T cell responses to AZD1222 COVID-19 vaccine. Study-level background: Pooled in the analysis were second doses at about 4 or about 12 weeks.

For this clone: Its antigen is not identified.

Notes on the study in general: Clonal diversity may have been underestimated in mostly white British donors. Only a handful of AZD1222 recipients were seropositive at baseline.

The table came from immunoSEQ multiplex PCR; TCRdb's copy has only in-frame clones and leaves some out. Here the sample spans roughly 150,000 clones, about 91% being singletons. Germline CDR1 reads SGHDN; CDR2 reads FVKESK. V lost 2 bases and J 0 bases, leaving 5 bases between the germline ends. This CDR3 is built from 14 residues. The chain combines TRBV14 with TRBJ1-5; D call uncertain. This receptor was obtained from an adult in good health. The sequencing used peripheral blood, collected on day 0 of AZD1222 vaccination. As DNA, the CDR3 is TGTGCCAGCAGCCAATACGGTAGCAATCAGCCCCAGCATTTT. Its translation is CASSQYGSNQPQHF.